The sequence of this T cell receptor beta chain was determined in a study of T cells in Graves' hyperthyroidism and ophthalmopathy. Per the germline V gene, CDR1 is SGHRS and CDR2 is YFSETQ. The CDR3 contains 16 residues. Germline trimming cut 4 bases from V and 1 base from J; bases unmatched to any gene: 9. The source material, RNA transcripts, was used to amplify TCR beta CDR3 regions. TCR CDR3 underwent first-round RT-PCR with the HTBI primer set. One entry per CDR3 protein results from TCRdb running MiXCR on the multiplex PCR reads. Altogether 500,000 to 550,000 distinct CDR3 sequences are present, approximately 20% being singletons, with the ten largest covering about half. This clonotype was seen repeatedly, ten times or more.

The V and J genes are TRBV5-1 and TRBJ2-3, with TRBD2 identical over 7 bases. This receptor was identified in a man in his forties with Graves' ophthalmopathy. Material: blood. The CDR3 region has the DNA TGCGCCAGCAGCCCCCGTGGGGCGGGAGGCACAGATACGCAGTATTTT. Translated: CASSPRGAGGTDTQYF.